Only a few counts were recorded for the clone carrying this T cell receptor beta chain. This record comes from a study of immune characterization of retroperitoneal liposarcoma. TCRdb used MiXCR to reprocess the PCR reads, holding one entry per CDR3 protein. The sample lists 10,000 to 13,000 distinct CDR3 sequences, about a quarter occurring once. The CDR3 covers 15 residues. V shed 5 bases, J shed 10 bases, and the junction held 5 bases outside the gene matches. Germline CDR1 reads SGHTA; CDR2 reads FQGNSA. This clonotype was sampled from a male donor with retroperitoneal liposarcoma. The chain employs TRBV7-2 and TRBJ2-1, with TRBD2 matching 16 bases. Sequencing was done on a sample of tumor tissue. CDR3 sequence: CASSGGTSGRAEQFF. For the CDR3, the DNA is TGTGCCAGCAGCGGAGGGACTAGCGGGAGGGCCGAGCAGTTCTTC.